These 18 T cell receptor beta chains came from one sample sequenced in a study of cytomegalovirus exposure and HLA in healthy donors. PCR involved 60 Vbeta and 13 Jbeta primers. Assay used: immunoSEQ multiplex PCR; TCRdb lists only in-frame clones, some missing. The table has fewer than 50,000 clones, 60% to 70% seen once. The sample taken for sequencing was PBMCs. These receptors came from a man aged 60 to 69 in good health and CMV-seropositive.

The CDR3: CASSTPGTRSMEQFF. CDR3 DNA: TGTGCCAGTAGTACTCCCGGGACTAGGAGCATGGAGCAGTTCTTC. The V call is TRBV19, the J call TRBJ2-1; 8 bases align to TRBD2. The CDR3 contains 15 residues. The germline gives CDR1 LNHDA, CDR2 SQIVND (reference sequence). J lost 10 bases, V lost 4 bases, and 12 bases had no gene match.

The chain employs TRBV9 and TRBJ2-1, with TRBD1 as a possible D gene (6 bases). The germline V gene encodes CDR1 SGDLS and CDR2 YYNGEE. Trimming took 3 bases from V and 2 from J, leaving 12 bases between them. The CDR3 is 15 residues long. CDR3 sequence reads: CASSATGSAYNEQFF. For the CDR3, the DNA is TGTGCCAGCAGCGCTACAGGGTCCGCCTACAATGAGCAGTTCTTC.

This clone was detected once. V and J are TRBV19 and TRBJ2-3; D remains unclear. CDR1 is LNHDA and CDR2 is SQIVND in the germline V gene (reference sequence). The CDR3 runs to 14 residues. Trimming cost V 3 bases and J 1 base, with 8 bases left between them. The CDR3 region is CASSISGGTDTQYF. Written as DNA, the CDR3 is TGTGCCAGTAGTATCAGTGGAGGCACAGATACGCAGTATTTT. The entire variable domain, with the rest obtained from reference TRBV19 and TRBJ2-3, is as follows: DGGITQSPKYLFRKEGQNVTLSCEQNLNHDAMYWYRQDPGQGLRLIYYSQIVNDFQKGDIAEGYSVSREKKESFPLTVTSAQKNPTAFYLCASSISGGTDTQYFGPGTRLTVL.

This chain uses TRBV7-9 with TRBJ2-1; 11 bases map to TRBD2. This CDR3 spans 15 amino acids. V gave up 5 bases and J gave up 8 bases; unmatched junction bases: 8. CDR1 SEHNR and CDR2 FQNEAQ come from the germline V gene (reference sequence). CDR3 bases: TGTGCCAGCAGCACACTAGCGGGAGCTTCGGATGAGCAGTTCTTC. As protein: CASSTLAGASDEQFF. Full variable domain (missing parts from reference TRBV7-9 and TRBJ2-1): DTGVSQNPRHKITKRGQNVTFRCDPISEHNRLYWYRQTLGQGPEFLTYFQNEAQLEKSRLLSDRFSAERPKGSFSTLEIQRTEQGDSAMYLCASSTLAGASDEQFFGPGTRLTVL.

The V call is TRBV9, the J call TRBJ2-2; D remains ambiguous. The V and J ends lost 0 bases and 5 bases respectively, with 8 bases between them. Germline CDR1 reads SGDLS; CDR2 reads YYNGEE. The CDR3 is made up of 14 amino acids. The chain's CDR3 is CASSVVGKTGELFF. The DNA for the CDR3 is TGTGCCAGCAGCGTAGTTGGCAAAACCGGGGAGCTGTTTTTT.

The CDR3 DNA is TGTGCCATCAGGGGGATCGACAGCGAGCAGTACTTC. Protein sequence: CAIRGIDSEQYF. The genes are TRBV10-3 and TRBJ2-7; TRBD1 might be the D (5 bases). Germline V CDR1 and CDR2: ENHRY, SYGVKD. The CDR3 covers 12 residues. V was trimmed by 6 bases and J by 6 bases, leaving 12 bases between them.

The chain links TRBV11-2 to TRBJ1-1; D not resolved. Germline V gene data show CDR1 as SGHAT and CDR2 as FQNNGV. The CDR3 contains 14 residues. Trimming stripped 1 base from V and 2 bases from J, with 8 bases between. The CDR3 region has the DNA TGTGCCAGCAGCTTAGTACAAATAAACACTGAAGCTTTCTTT. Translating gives CASSLVQINTEAFF.

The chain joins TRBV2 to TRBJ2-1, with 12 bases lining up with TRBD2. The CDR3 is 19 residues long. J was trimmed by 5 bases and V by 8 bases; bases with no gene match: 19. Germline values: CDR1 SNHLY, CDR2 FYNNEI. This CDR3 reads CASGDRGGLAGTWDNEQFF. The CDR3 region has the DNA TGTGCCAGCGGGGACAGGGGTGGACTAGCGGGAACTTGGGACAATGAGCAGTTCTTC.

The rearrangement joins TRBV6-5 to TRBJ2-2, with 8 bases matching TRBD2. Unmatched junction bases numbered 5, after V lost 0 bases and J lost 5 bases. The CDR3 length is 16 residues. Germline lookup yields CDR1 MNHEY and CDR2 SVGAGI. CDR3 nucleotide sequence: TGTGCCAGCAGTTACTCGCGGGGGGCGGGAACCGGGGAGCTGTTTTTT. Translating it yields CASSYSRGAGTGELFF.

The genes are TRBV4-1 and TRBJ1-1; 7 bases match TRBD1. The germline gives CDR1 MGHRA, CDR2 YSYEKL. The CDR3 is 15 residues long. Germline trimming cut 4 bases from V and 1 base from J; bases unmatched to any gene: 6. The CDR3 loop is CASSLTGTANTEAFF. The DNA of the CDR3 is TGCGCCAGCAGCCTCACCGGGACAGCGAACACTGAAGCTTTCTTT.

CDR3 DNA sequence: TGTGCCAGCAGTTACTCGAGGACAGGGGTTGAGCAGTACTTC. Protein: CASSYSRTGVEQYF. V gene TRBV6-5 combines with J gene TRBJ2-5; TRBD1 matches 9 bases. Germline V CDR1 and CDR2: MNHEY, SVGAGI. J lost 11 bases, V lost 0 bases, and 7 bases had no gene match. The CDR3 runs 14 residues.

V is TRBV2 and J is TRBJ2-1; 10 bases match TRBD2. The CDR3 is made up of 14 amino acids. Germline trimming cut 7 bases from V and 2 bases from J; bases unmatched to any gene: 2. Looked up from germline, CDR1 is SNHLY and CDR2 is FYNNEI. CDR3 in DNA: TGTGCCAGCAATCTAGCGGGAGCCTACAATGAGCAGTTCTTC. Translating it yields CASNLAGAYNEQFF.

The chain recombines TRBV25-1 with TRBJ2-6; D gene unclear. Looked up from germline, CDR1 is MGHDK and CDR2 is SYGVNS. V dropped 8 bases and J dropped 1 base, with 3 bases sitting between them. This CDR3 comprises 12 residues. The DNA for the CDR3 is TGTGCCAGCTCGTCTGGGGCCAACGTCCTGACTTTC. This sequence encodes CASSSGANVLTF.

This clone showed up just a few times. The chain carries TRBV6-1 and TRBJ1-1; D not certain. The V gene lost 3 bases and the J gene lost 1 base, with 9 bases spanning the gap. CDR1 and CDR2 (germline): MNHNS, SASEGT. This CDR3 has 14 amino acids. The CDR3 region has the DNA TGTGCCAGCAGTGAGTGGCACCCGAACACTGAAGCTTTCTTT. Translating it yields CASSEWHPNTEAFF.

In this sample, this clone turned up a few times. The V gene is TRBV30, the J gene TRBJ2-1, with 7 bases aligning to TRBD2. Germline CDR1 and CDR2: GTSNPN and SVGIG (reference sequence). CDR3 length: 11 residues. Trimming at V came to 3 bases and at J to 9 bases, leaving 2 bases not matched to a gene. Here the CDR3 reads CAWSRGVEQFF. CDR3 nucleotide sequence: TGTGCCTGGAGCCGGGGGGTTGAGCAGTTCTTC.

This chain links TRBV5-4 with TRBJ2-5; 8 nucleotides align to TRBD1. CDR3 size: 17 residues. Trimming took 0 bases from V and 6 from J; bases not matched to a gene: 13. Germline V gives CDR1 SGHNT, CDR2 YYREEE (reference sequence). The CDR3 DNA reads TGTGCCAGCAGCTTGGAGGGACGGAGCGGACAGGGAAAGACCCAGTACTTC. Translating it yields CASSLEGRSGQGKTQYF.

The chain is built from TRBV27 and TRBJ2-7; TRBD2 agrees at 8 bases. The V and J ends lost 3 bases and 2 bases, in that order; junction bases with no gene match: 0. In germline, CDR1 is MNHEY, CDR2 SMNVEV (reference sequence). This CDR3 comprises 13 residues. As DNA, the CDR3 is TGTGCCAGCAGTTTCGGGAGGGCCTACGAGCAGTACTTC. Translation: CASSFGRAYEQYF.

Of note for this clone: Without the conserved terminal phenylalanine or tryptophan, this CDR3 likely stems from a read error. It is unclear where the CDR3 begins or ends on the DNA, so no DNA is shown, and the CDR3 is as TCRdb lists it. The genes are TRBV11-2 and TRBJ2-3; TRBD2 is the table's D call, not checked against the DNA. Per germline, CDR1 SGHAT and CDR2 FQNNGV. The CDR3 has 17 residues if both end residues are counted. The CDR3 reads CASSLDRVFYGGREPVL.